This TCR beta chain derives from a study of graft-versus-host responses after intestinal transplantation (dated by TCRdb to about 2021). Some background on the complete study: The transplants that recipients got were multivisceral, liver-intestinal, or isolated intestinal. Alloreactive clones were identified by sequencing pre-transplant mixed lymphocyte reaction products and comparing them with unstimulated pre-transplant donor and recipient T cells. After intestinal transplantation, graft-versus-host and host-versus-graft alloreactive T cell clones were followed in the graft, circulation and bone marrow using bulk TCR-beta CDR3 sequencing. Donor T cell macrochimerism was defined as a peak of at least 4% donor T cells among recipient peripheral blood mononuclear cells. Samples from a few later patients were sequenced in-house on an Illumina MiSeq with MiXCR processing rather than by the commercial service. All recipients received anti-thymocyte globulin induction followed by maintenance tacrolimus and steroids for approximately 3 years. The cohort enrolled about two dozen intestinal transplant recipients including one retransplant, and a few patients lacking pretransplant specimens were excluded.

Taken with the paper, the label for time point translates to: cells obtained before transplantation from donor or recipient. CD3+CD4+ and CD3+CD8+ populations were FACS-sorted from unstimulated pre-transplant donor and recipient cells taken from spleen or lymph nodes. The investigation overall reported the following: Patients with donor T cell macrochimerism had high GvH to HvG T cell clonal ratios in their allografts. Early after transplant, peak levels of circulating GvH clones were found to be associated with declines in HvG clones. The conclusions were limited by the relatively low number and heterogeneity of the intestinal transplant patients. GvH clones were found in recipient bone marrow, and some of the GvH clones appeared earlier in ileal mucosa or blood, which is consistent with an intestinal mucosal origin.

Library preparation employed the immunoSEQ multiplex PCR assay. For most patients, genomic DNA was isolated with the Qiagen DNeasy Blood and Tissue Kit and shipped frozen to Adaptive Biotechnologies for TCR sequencing. High-throughput TCR-beta CDR3 sequencing of genomic DNA from most patients was performed by Adaptive Biotechnologies. On the authors' methods: Adaptive's ImmunoSEQ software supplied the TCR sequencing data for 15 to 20 patients, while MiXCR and VDJtools were used to process a few other patients. To correct CD4 versus CD8 sorting errors, sequences present in both subsets at a frequency ratio below 5:1 were removed. CDR3 nucleotide sequences shared between donor and recipient were removed because their origin could not be assigned. To count as alloreactive, a clone needed at least 2-fold expansion over unstimulated cells and a minimum CFSE-low frequency of 0.002% (template counts) or 0.001% (read counts). Clones detected in sequenced pre-transplant spleen, lymph node, or MLR CFSE-low populations of the donor or recipient were defined as mappable. Cumulative frequency of alloreactive clones was calculated as a percentage of all sequences weighted by copy number. Drawn from immuneACCESS, this table holds only the in-frame rearrangements with V and J called that TCRdb kept. Clones are partly lost; checked studies trace under half to an unresolved V gene and leave the rest unexplained. That table supplies the V and J calls and clone size; D and trimming were determined from the DNA. The sample table records nearly 90,000 clones; roughly 80% of these occur just once. About a sixth of the sample rests with the top ten.

Only one count was recorded for this clone. What antigen it recognizes has not been identified. Base quality data are lacking; no much larger clone is found one base away. The source material was unstimulated CD8+ T cells sorted from spleen or lymph node cells, sampled before intestinal transplant. The TCR originated in a human donor who received an intestinal transplant.

The CDR3 is CASSIVWPQETQYF. In nucleotide form, the sequence is TGTGCCAGTAGTATAGTTTGGCCCCAAGAGACCCAGTACTTC. The chain couples TRBV19 to TRBJ2-5; there is no confident call for the D gene. Cut back by 1 base and 1 base, the V and J ends lie 7 bases apart. The CDR3 holds 14 amino acids from the cysteine to the phenylalanine. CDR3 DNA is the only sequence kept; it has 42 bases, read in frame from the first base. The germline V gene (reference sequence) sets CDR1 to LNHDA and CDR2 to SQIVND.